The 8 T cell receptor beta chains reported below all come from one sample, sequenced in a study of shared clonotypes between healthy human individuals. Measured with immunoSEQ multiplex PCR; TCRdb has only the in-frame clones, and not every one. The table has some 2.4 million clones, over 85% seen once; the top ten hold roughly 0.36%. What was sequenced was naive CD4+ T cells from PBMCs. The subset: CD45RA+ positively selected. These receptors all come from a man aged 18 to 35 in good health. Some clones in this sample may be carry-over from other donors' samples.

Only one count was recorded for this clone. For the CDR3, the DNA is TGTGCCAGCGGGACCCCCCCGGAGACCCAGTACTTC. It specifies CASGTPPETQYF. V usage is TRBV19 and J usage is TRBJ2-5; D could derive from TRBD1 or TRBD2 (5 bases each). Looked up from germline, CDR1 is LNHDA and CDR2 is SQIVND (reference sequence). The CDR3 contains 12 residues. V was pared by 9 bases and J by 5 bases, with 13 bases between.

The chain couples TRBV28 to TRBJ1-1, with D unclear. Germline-derived CDR1 and CDR2 are MDHEN and SYDVKM. This CDR3 comprises 15 residues. V was trimmed by 2 bases and J by 0 bases, leaving 10 bases between them. As DNA, the CDR3 is TGTGCCAGCAGTTTAGCGCAGCCCCTGAACACTGAAGCTTTCTTT. Encoded protein: CASSLAQPLNTEAFF.

The V and J genes are TRBV30 and TRBJ2-3, with 8 bases that match TRBD1. The CDR3 is 14 amino acids. Per germline, CDR1 GTSNPN and CDR2 SVGIG (reference sequence). With V trimmed by 3 bases and J by 1 base, 3 bases remained unmatched. The CDR3 sequence: CAWRGQVRTDTQYF. The CDR3 nucleotides are TGTGCCTGGAGGGGACAGGTCCGCACAGATACGCAGTATTTT.

V usage is TRBV28 and J usage is TRBJ2-7, with a possible D match to TRBD1 (5 bases). The CDR3 spans 14 residues. The V end was cut by 3 bases, the J end by 3 bases, with 12 bases between. The V gene's germline CDR1 is MDHEN and CDR2 SYDVKM. The CDR3 coding sequence is TGTGCCAGCAGTTTTGGTTCAGGGATCTACGAGCAGTACTTC. Protein product: CASSFGSGIYEQYF.

J is TRBJ1-2 and V is TRBV7-2; 8 bases match TRBD1. The trim removed 5 bases at V and 1 base at J, leaving 9 bases unmatched. This CDR3 spans 16 amino acids. In germline, CDR1 is SGHTA, CDR2 FQGNSA. The CDR3 coding sequence is TGTGCCAGCAGCCTACAGGGGGTTGGGGATAACTATGGCTACACCTTC. Encoded protein: CASSLQGVGDNYGYTF.

The chain is built from TRBV7-3 and TRBJ2-7, with a tentative D call TRBD1 (6 bases). Trimming took 5 bases from V and 0 from J, leaving 14 bases between them. The CDR3 totals 15 residues. Looked up from germline, CDR1 is SGHTA and CDR2 is FQGTGA. CDR3 DNA sequence: TGTGCCAGCAGCCCCAGACAGGAGAGCTCCTACGAGCAGTACTTC. This encodes CASSPRQESSYEQYF.

The gene calls are TRBV10-3 and TRBJ1-2, with 9 bases matching TRBD1. Germline CDR1 reads ENHRY; CDR2 reads SYGVKD. V was pared by 5 bases and J by 1 base, with 5 bases of the junction left unmatched. CDR3 length equals 15 residues. CDR3 amino acids: CAISLQGAYNYGYTF. The CDR3 DNA reads as TGTGCCATCAGTCTACAGGGGGCGTATAACTATGGCTACACCTTC.

V and J are TRBV5-1 and TRBJ2-3; D gene uncertain. The V gene's germline CDR1 is SGHRS and CDR2 YFSETQ. The V end lost 5 bases, the J end lost 8 bases, and 9 bases lay between the germline ends. CDR3 length: 11 amino acids. For the CDR3, the DNA is TGCGCCAGCAGTCGAGAGGTTACGCAGTATTTT. This sequence encodes CASSREVTQYF.